The present entry profiles one T cell receptor (beta chain) with its context. In germline, CDR1 is MNHEY, CDR2 SVGAGI. J gave up 7 bases and V 8 bases, and 9 bases lay outside the gene matches. CDR3 length equals 13 residues. This entry comes from a study of blood T cell repertoires in COVID-19. At the level of the study: Acute-phase and convalescent COVID-19 samples originated in the United States, Italy and Spain. In each case, the material was cDNA or gDNA derived from T cells, B-cell-depleted T cells, or PBMCs.

Original methodology: Amplification of reference gene primers provided the estimated nucleated cell counts. The protocol was immunoSEQ multiplex PCR, while the TCRdb copy is restricted to in-frame clones and leaves out a portion. The D gene and trimming were derived from the DNA, and the V and J assignments and clone size from that table. The sample gives under 300,000 clones, 75% to 90% of which show up once; 2% to 2.5% is in the top ten. The TCR comes from a man aged 50-60 years with acute or convalescent COVID-19. The chain links TRBV6-5 to TRBJ2-5, with TRBD1 matching 8 bases. Sequenced material: peripheral blood. The CDR3 DNA reads as TGTGCCAGCCACCGGGACAGGCTCGGGACCCAGTACTTC. It yields the protein CASHRDRLGTQYF.